Listed below are T cell receptor beta chains from one sample, sequenced in a study of blood T cell repertoires in COVID-19. Assay: immunoSEQ multiplex PCR; the TCRdb copy retains only in-frame clones and omits some. The table includes fewer than 350,000 clones, 85% detected once. Input material: PBMCs or T cells enriched from blood (not recorded which). The origin of the receptors is a woman aged 50 to 65 who had recovered from COVID-19. Each CDR3 is given with its conserved first and last residue. Each record gives: D gene, clone size, V gene, J gene, CDR3 DNA, CDR3 protein. D genes are given only for firm matches. Size tells how often a clone was seen (once, few, many) or the class of an expanded clone, and some rows leave it out.

TRBD2	.	TRBV18	TRBJ2-7	TGTGCCAGCTCCCTACCGGGGGGGAGGGCCGCCTACGAGCAGTACTTC	CASSLPGGRAAYEQYF
.	.	TRBV7-8	TRBJ1-5	TGTGCCAGCAGCTTAGAGACAGGTAGGAGCAATCAGCCCCAGCATTTT	CASSLETGRSNQPQHF
TRBD2	.	TRBV29-1	TRBJ2-3	TGCAGCGTAGGACGGGCGGTAGCGGGAGATACGCAGTATTTT	CSVGRAVAGDTQYF
TRBD1	.	TRBV7-8	TRBJ1-1	TGTGCCAGCAGCTCCCGGGACAGGGGCCCTGAAGCTTTCTTT	CASSSRDRGPEAFF
.	.	TRBV12-3/TRBV12-4	TRBJ1-4	TGTGCCAGCAGCCTGGGCCCATTGGGAAAACTGTTTTTT	CASSLGPLGKLFF
.	.	TRBV10-3	TRBJ2-2	TGTGCCATCAGTGAACAGGTTGACGGGGAGCTGTTTTTT	CAISEQVDGELFF
TRBD1	.	TRBV5-6	TRBJ2-5	TGTGCCAGCAGCTATAGACAGGGCCAAGAGACCCAGTACTTC	CASSYRQGQETQYF
.	.	TRBV6-6	TRBJ1-6	TGTGCCAGCAATCAAGAGTATAATTCACCCCTCCACTTT	CASNQEYNSPLHF
.	once	TRBV12-3/TRBV12-4	TRBJ1-1	.	CASSFLETGVAFF
.	.	TRBV5-4	TRBJ2-7	TGTGCCAGCAGCTCCCTCGGGGTCCCCTACGAGCAGTACTTC	CASSSLGVPYEQYF
.	.	TRBV5-6	TRBJ1-4	TGTGCCAGCAGCGCCCGGGGGGTGAATGCAAAACTGTTTTTT	CASSARGVNAKLFF
TRBD2	.	TRBV7-2	TRBJ2-5	TGTGCCAGCAGCTTAGGTTCTAGCGGGAATCAAGAGACCCAGTACTTC	CASSLGSSGNQETQYF
.	many	TRBV10-2	TRBJ1-6	TGCGCCAGCAGTGAGCCGGGGAGTAATTCACCCCTCCACTTT	CASSEPGSNSPLHF
.	few	TRBV4-3	TRBJ1-3	TGCGCCAGCTCCAAATTGCAGGCAGCTGGAAACACCATATATTTT	CASSKLQAAGNTIYF
TRBD1	.	TRBV6-5	TRBJ2-1	TGTGCCAGCAGTCCAGGGGGCAGGGCCTACAATGAGCAGTTCTTC	CASSPGGRAYNEQFF
TRBD2	.	TRBV3-1/TRBV3-2	TRBJ2-2	TGTGCCAGCAGCCAGGGGGGACTAGCGGGGAACACCGGGGAGCTGTTTTTT	CASSQGGLAGNTGELFF
TRBD1	.	TRBV3-1/TRBV3-2	TRBJ1-1	TGTGCCAGCAGAGGGACAGGGGCTGAAGCTTTCTTT	CASRGTGAEAFF
TRBD1	.	TRBV5-6	TRBJ2-1	TGTGCCAGCAGCCTGGGACAGCCTGGCTACAATGAGCAGTTCTTC	CASSLGQPGYNEQFF
TRBD1	.	TRBV7-9	TRBJ1-6	TGTGCCAGCACCTCAACAGGGGTCAGGAATTCACCCCTCCACTTT	CASTSTGVRNSPLHF
.	.	TRBV18	TRBJ1-4	TGTGCCAGCTCACCGAGCGGGGGTGTGAATGAAAAACTGTTTTTT	CASSPSGGVNEKLFF
TRBD1	.	TRBV4-1	TRBJ2-7	TGCGCCAGCAGTCGGACAGGGGCCGAGCAGTACTTC	CASSRTGAEQYF
.	.	TRBV5-1	TRBJ1-5	TGCGCCAGCAGCTCACAGGGTAATCAGCCCCAGCATTTT	CASSSQGNQPQHF